The 18 T cell receptor beta chains reported below all come from one sample, sequenced in a study of blood T cell repertoires in COVID-19. Here immunoSEQ multiplex PCR was the method, and the copy in TCRdb shows in-frame clones only, minus some. The profile shows roughly 130,000 clones, about four fifths of them singletons. Specimen: peripheral blood. Receptors were obtained from a man at least 80 years old with acute or convalescent COVID-19.

This chain joins TRBV5-1 and TRBJ2-1, with TRBD2 matching 11 bases. The CDR3 loop spans 21 amino acids. Germline V CDR1 and CDR2: SGHRS, YFSETQ. V trimming: 4 bases; J trimming: 2 bases; junction bases outside the gene matches: 20. This chain's CDR3 is CASSLTVASGGSFLTYNEQFF. The CDR3 DNA reads TGCGCCAGCAGCCTGACCGTAGCTAGCGGGGGGTCCTTTCTAACCTACAATGAGCAGTTCTTC.

This clone was detected once. V gene TRBV29-1 combines with J gene TRBJ1-1, with D unclear. V gave up 3 bases and J gave up 3 bases, with 8 bases separating them. From germline, CDR1 is SQVTM and CDR2 ANQGSEA. This CDR3 is 12 amino acids long. The CDR3 DNA follows: TGCAGCGTTGAGGTAGTTGACACTGAAGCTTTCTTT. Amino acids: CSVEVVDTEAFF. Filled out from reference TRBV29-1 and TRBJ1-1, the complete variable domain reads SAVISQKPSRDICQRGTSLTIQCQVDSQVTMMFWYRQQPGQSLTLIATANQGSEATYESGFVIDKFPISRPNLTFSTLTVSNMSPEDSSIYLCSVEVVDTEAFFGQGTRLTVV.

This clone was detected only a few times. This chain connects TRBV6-1 to TRBJ2-3; D remains ambiguous. Germline CDR1 reads MNHNS; CDR2 reads SASEGT. V was pared by 2 bases and J by 3 bases, with 9 bases between. The CDR3 covers 14 residues. The CDR3 nucleotides read TGTGCCAGCAGTGAACGGTTCGTAACAGATACGCAGTATTTT. Its translation: CASSERFVTDTQYF.

The V call is TRBV6-5, the J call TRBJ2-5; TRBD2 is a possible D gene (6 bases). This CDR3 is built from 13 residues. Germline values: CDR1 MNHEY, CDR2 SVGAGI. With 2 bases removed from V and 2 bases from J, the gap between germline ends came to 6 bases. The CDR3, as DNA: TGTGCCAGCAGTTACCGGGGGCAAGAGACCCAGTACTTC. Protein: CASSYRGQETQYF.

The chain carries TRBV19 and TRBJ1-5, with D possibly matching TRBD1 (6 bases). Between the trimmed V and J ends, which lost 6 bases and 7 bases, there was a span of 13 bases. Germline-derived CDR1 and CDR2 are LNHDA and SQIVND (reference sequence). This CDR3 contains 13 residues. CDR3 coding DNA: TGTGCCAGTAGCTGGGACAATTGGCAGCCCCAGCATTTT. It translates to CASSWDNWQPQHF.

The CDR3 is CASRTAANTGELFF. The CDR3 region has the DNA TGTGCCAGCAGGACAGCAGCGAACACCGGGGAGCTGTTTTTT. This chain connects TRBV6-4 to TRBJ2-2; D may be TRBD1 (5 bases). Trimming cost V 6 bases and J 0 bases, with 8 bases left between them. CDR3 length equals 14 residues. CDR1 and CDR2 from the germline V gene are MRHNA and SNTAGT.

This rearrangement joins TRBV10-3 to TRBJ1-3; 9 nucleotides agree with TRBD1. Unmatched junction bases numbered 6, after V lost 0 bases and J lost 3 bases. The CDR3 sequence is 17 residues long. Germline CDR1 ENHRY, CDR2 SYGVKD. The CDR3 nucleotides read TGTGCCATCAGTGAGTCCTCGACAGGGGGTAGTGGAAACACCATATATTTT. Translating gives CAISESSTGGSGNTIYF.

The chain recombines TRBV7-2 with TRBJ2-2; D may be TRBD1 (6 bases). The CDR3 is 16 amino acids. CDR1 is SGHTA, CDR2 FQGNSA, per germline. V shed 2 bases and J shed 0 bases, with 10 bases lying between them. The CDR3 DNA reads as TGTGCCAGCAGCTTAAATGGGGGCGCGAACACCGGGGAGCTGTTTTTT. As protein: CASSLNGGANTGELFF.

This clone has only a few counts. The genes are TRBV9 and TRBJ1-4; a possible D gene is TRBD1 (6 bases). Trimming took 0 bases from V and 0 from J, leaving 15 bases between them. This CDR3 has 18 amino acids. Germline V gene data show CDR1 as SGDLS and CDR2 as YYNGEE. The CDR3 region is CASSVGLGTIATNEKLFF. CDR3 nucleotide sequence: TGTGCCAGCAGCGTAGGGTTAGGGACAATTGCAACTAATGAAAAACTGTTTTTT.

This chain joins TRBV5-5 and TRBJ2-7; a weak D match, TRBD1 (6 bases). The CDR3 covers 12 residues. The germline V and J ends were trimmed by 2 bases and 7 bases, with 10 bases remaining between them. Germline CDR1 and CDR2: SGHKS and YYEKEE (reference sequence). The CDR3 DNA follows: TGTGCCAGCAGCTTTCAGGGGCAGGAGCAGTACTTC. Translating gives CASSFQGQEQYF.

The chain couples TRBV9 to TRBJ1-2; D gene unclear. Trimming cost V 0 bases and J 0 bases, with 9 bases left between them. Germline V gene sequence: CDR1 SGDLS, CDR2 YYNGEE. The CDR3 is made up of 15 amino acids. Here the CDR3 reads CASSVGTVPNYGYTF. CDR3 nucleotides: TGTGCCAGCAGCGTAGGAACAGTTCCTAACTATGGCTACACCTTC.

The chain combines TRBV6-6 with TRBJ1-2; D gene uncertain. Germline lookup yields CDR1 MNHNY and CDR2 SVGAGI (reference sequence). The CDR3 sequence is 15 residues long. The germline V and J ends were trimmed by 0 bases and 0 bases, with 8 bases remaining between them. The CDR3, as DNA: TGTGCCAGCAGTTACTCTTCTGCGACTAACTATGGCTACACCTTC. Its protein is CASSYSSATNYGYTF.

V gene TRBV10-2 combines with J gene TRBJ1-6; TRBD1 aligns across 9 bases. Germline CDR1 WSHSY, CDR2 SAAADI. The ends lost 3 bases at V and 9 bases at J; junction bases unmatched: 6. This CDR3 is 15 amino acids long. CDR3 coding DNA: TGCGCCAGCAGTGAAGGACAGGGGTCCAGTTCACCCCTCCACTTT. Translating gives CASSEGQGSSSPLHF.

This chain joins TRBV15 and TRBJ1-2, with D possibly being TRBD1 (5 bases). V was cut by 0 bases and J by 1 base, with 18 bases left in between. Germline values: CDR1 LNHNV, CDR2 YYDKDF (reference sequence). This CDR3 has 18 residues. The DNA for the CDR3 is TGTGCCACCAGCAGAGATACCCGGAAGACAGTTTTTAACTATGGCTACACCTTC. Translating it yields CATSRDTRKTVFNYGYTF.

The genes are TRBV24-1 and TRBJ1-1, with unresolved D. Looked up from germline, CDR1 is KGHDR and CDR2 is SFDVKD. The CDR3 is 14 amino acids. V shed 4 bases and J shed 9 bases, with 17 bases lying between them. CDR3 sequence (DNA): TGTGCCACCAGTGACCCCCCCCCGCGTATGCAAGCTTTCTTT. Protein product: CATSDPPPRMQAFF.

V usage is TRBV7-8 and J usage is TRBJ1-2; 8 positions agree with TRBD1. With V trimmed by 7 bases and J by 2 bases, 9 bases remained unmatched. Germline V gives CDR1 SGHVS, CDR2 FQNEAQ. The CDR3 loop spans 15 amino acids. CDR3 protein: CASTLTGEANYGYTF. The CDR3 DNA follows: TGTGCCAGCACCCTGACAGGGGAGGCGAACTATGGCTACACCTTC.

The J gene is TRBJ2-3, the V gene TRBV7-2; D ambiguous. CDR1 is SGHTA, CDR2 FQGNSA, per germline. V dropped 8 bases and J dropped 3 bases, with 9 bases sitting between them. The CDR3 length is 12 residues. The CDR3 sequence is CASDVGTDTQYF. In DNA form, the CDR3 reads TGTGCCAGCGACGTCGGGACAGATACGCAGTATTTT.

The chain joins TRBV12-3 or TRBV12-4 to TRBJ2-5, with D perhaps matching TRBD2 (6 bases). V lost 5 bases, J lost 3 bases, and 10 bases lay in between. The CDR3 extends over 13 amino acids. CDR3 bases: TGTGCCAGCAGTGGGTGGGGGGAAGAGACCCAGTACTTC. It yields the protein CASSGWGEETQYF.